This T cell receptor beta chain was profiled in a study of cytomegalovirus exposure and HLA in healthy donors. Study results and limitations: First-cohort TCR clusters tended to co-occur in the roughly 120 validation repertoires, a later analysis found.

Separate from the approximately 700-subject first cohort was the roughly 120-subject validation cohort, to which the donors belonged. Concerning this clone: The antigen remains undetermined.

The CDR3 totals 14 residues. Germline V gives CDR1 SQVTM, CDR2 ANQGSEA. V lost 0 bases, J lost 4 bases, and 12 bases lay in between. Sequencing used immunoSEQ multiplex PCR; TCRdb keeps in-frame clones, though not all of them. The sample lists 110,000 or so clones, more than 75% occurring once. The sequenced sample consisted of PBMCs. The sequence came from a man aged 18 to 30 in good health and CMV-seronegative. This sequence joins TRBV29-1 and TRBJ1-2; TRBD1 is a possible D gene (6 bases). Here the CDR3 reads CSVEDRGAGYGYTF. As DNA, the CDR3 is TGCAGCGTTGAAGATCGGGGGGCGGGCTATGGCTACACCTTC.